This T cell receptor beta chain originates from a study of regulatory T cells in long-lasting Graves disease. From germline, CDR1 is SGDLS and CDR2 YYNGEE. V lost 3 bases, J lost 3 bases, and 10 bases lay in between. This CDR3 is 14 amino acids long. In building TCR beta libraries, iRepertoire HTBI primers were used together with Arm-PCR of CDR3 regions. TCRdb used MiXCR to reprocess the multiplex PCR reads, holding one entry per CDR3 protein. The table has 430,000 or so distinct CDR3 sequences, 21% seen once. Time point meaning: persistent/refractory GD, antithyroid drugs over 5 years with positive TRAb. From PBMCs, RNA was extracted and then used to make the TCR library. Peripheral blood, 7.5 to 9 milliliters of it, was drawn into EDTA tubes.

The rearrangement uses TRBV9 and TRBJ1-5; D perhaps matches TRBD1 (6 bases). The receptor's source is a female donor with Graves disease. The source material was peripheral blood mononuclear cells (PBMCs), sampled when the disease was refractory, from a patient treated with antithyroid drugs. The CDR3, as DNA: TGTGCCAGCAGCGCCGGACAGCTCAATCAGCCCCAGCATTTT. It specifies CASSAGQLNQPQHF.